The rows below give T cell receptor beta chains drawn from one sample of a study of blood T cells in healthy people across ages. TCRdb called the 5' RACE reads again in MiXCR, with one record for every CDR3 protein. The sample consists of roughly 1.9 million distinct CDR3 sequences, approximately 40% of them appearing once. Sample: blood. The receptors were gathered from a human donor in good health. Each CDR3 is given without its conserved first and last residue.

j_gene	v_gene	CDR3aa
TRBJ2-7	TRBV9	ASSVGPDPGEQY
TRBJ1-1	TRBV29-1	SAERGEGGAF
TRBJ2-1	TRBV20-1	SARAYGRSYNEQF
TRBJ1-5	TRBV4-1	ASSHTQGNQPQH
TRBJ2-6	TRBV5-1	ASSGGIHSGANVLT
TRBJ1-1	TRBV20-1	SARNDRLRNTEAF
TRBJ1-2	TRBV7-9	ASSQRNRVTGGYT
TRBJ2-7	TRBV6-2/TRBV6-3	ASSYGTAALY
TRBJ2-1	TRBV12-3/TRBV12-4	ASSLRQGGETQF
TRBJ1-2	TRBV6-5	ASSYPAQGVYGYT
TRBJ2-1	TRBV6-2/TRBV6-3	ASRRGSGEQF
TRBJ1-5	TRBV12-3/TRBV12-4	ASSPLTRQPQH
TRBJ2-6	TRBV29-1	SSLGAGANVLT
TRBJ2-3	TRBV20-1	SARVGASSTDTQY
TRBJ2-5	TRBV3-1	ASSQDPGPGGETQY
TRBJ2-3	TRBV28	ASSQALAEDTQY
TRBJ1-1	TRBV24-1	ATSDLTDVAF
TRBJ2-7	TRBV20-1	SVRVRVKGNEQY
TRBJ1-5	TRBV7-2	ASSLNGNKISNQPQH
TRBJ2-5	TRBV28	ASERNPLQETQY
TRBJ1-2	TRBV9	ASSVADRGLNYGYT
TRBJ2-7	TRBV5-6	ASSQGLVSYEQY
TRBJ2-7	TRBV2	ASSGEETYEQY
TRBJ2-2	TRBV9	ASSPGLAGGSVELF
TRBJ2-5	TRBV7-2	ASSRWQGLETQY
TRBJ1-1	TRBV7-9	ASSLVGSIGAF
TRBJ1-2	TRBV28	ASSATGTGYGYT
TRBJ1-5	TRBV6-8	ASSYSVRYSNQPQH
TRBJ2-4	TRBV7-9	ASGGGAKNIQY
TRBJ2-7	TRBV6-6	ASSTLGGAFWEQY
TRBJ1-1	TRBV7-2	ASSLSAYTEAF
TRBJ2-1	TRBV11-2	ASSLDQKFGGLSYNEQF
TRBJ2-6	TRBV7-9	ASSNTGYSGANVLT
TRBJ2-2	TRBV7-3	ASSTYSGGNTGELF
TRBJ1-2	TRBV12-3/TRBV12-4	PGGPGNQDGYT